Here is one T cell receptor (beta chain) with its context. There are a few counts of this clonotype. The antigen it recognizes is unknown. No qualities accompany the bases; no much larger clone lies one base away. This sample stems from a study of identical twins (dated by TCRdb to 2016 to 2017). In terms of the full investigation: TCR alpha and beta repertoires from monozygotic twins, unrelated adults of various ages and cord blood were deep-sequenced to test whether fetal clonotypes persist. To rule out contamination, the twin experiments were replicated at different times with different library preparation protocols. Overall study outcomes, separate from this receptor: Zero-insertion analyses could be partly confounded by invariant T cells such as MAIT and iNKT, though diverse VJ usage argued against such confounding for most clonotypes. Compared with coincidental sharing between unrelated individuals, out-of-frame TCR alpha sequences shared between twins showed an excess of sequences with low generation probability. Recombination models systematically underestimated out-of-frame TCR alpha sharing in monozygotic twins but agreed with sharing between unrelated individuals. The excess sharing between twins in beta out-of-frame sequences was weaker because fewer shared sequences reduced the signal-to-noise ratio. Conclusions relied on cross-sectional statistical analysis, since the same donors could not be followed over many years. Abundant cord blood beta clonotypes had fewer insertions, young adult naive repertoires showed a similar but weaker trend, and memory repertoires showed no such trend.

Every donor was a healthy Caucasian. Three pairs of female monozygotic twins, all aged roughly 18 to 29 years, made up the twin cohort. Positive isolation kits from Invitrogen were used to isolate CD4+ and CD8+ T cell populations. The CDR3 sequence holds 16 residues, the cysteine and phenylalanine included. CDR3 DNA only is kept here, 48 bases in frame from base 1. The junction carries 15 bases between V and J, which are trimmed by 5 bases and 0 bases respectively. According to the germline V gene, CDR1 reads SGHVS and CDR2 reads FQNEAQ. Library prep was done by 5' RACE. Sequencing was carried out with an Illumina HiSeq 2000. A universal primer binding site was added through template switching, and the final cDNA carried a unique molecular identifier so that TCR cDNA molecules could be counted accurately. Specific primers in the conserved constant-segment region were used to synthesize first-strand cDNA for the TCR alpha and beta chains. To control for contamination, every cDNA library was double barcoded, receiving both a SMART-Mk sample barcode and Illumina barcodes. TruSeq adapter sequences along with Illumina sample barcodes were introduced in two successive PCR steps. Sequencing of the TCR alpha and beta cDNA libraries was done on the Illumina HiSeq platform using custom primers. As for the authors' bioinformatics: Unique molecular identifiers were extracted from raw reads with MiGEC, and CDR3 positions were determined with MiXCR. For each individual, recombination models were inferred using an EM algorithm with the repgenHMM and IGoR tools. Shared clonotype analysis was performed with the tcR package in R, normalizing sharing by the product of cloneset sizes. Out-of-frame nonproductive sequences were analyzed to study raw recombination free of thymic and clonal selection effects. Clones were called with MiXCR by TCRdb after fastp trimmed the public reads at Q25, and only in-frame beta chains were retained. Entries that share a CDR3 protein sequence are merged under the most common genes and DNA. Here the V and J calls rest on TCRdb's processing, not on the authors' analysis. This sample is represented by around 250,000 distinct CDR3 sequences; roughly 7.1% of them were singletons. Clones ranked in the top ten supply approximately 14% of the sample.

These data were also reused for a study on T cells expressing NK-cell markers. As that second study puts it: Three sorted T-cell subsets (CD3+CD56+NKG2C+, CD3+CD56+NKG2C- and CD3+CD56-NKG2C+) from fewer than 10 donors had their TCR beta-chain repertoires profiled. Among the eight sequenced donors, only one was HCMV-seronegative, while the other seven were HCMV-seropositive. In several experiments an anti-gammadeltaTCR antibody was added to restrict sorting to alphabetaTCR-expressing T cells. In roughly six donors, the dominant CD3+CD56+NKG2C+ clonotypes ranked among the top 10 CD8+ clonotypes, making up about 1.0-8% of CD8+ T cells. Those dominant clonotypes were again the most abundant among CD3+CD56-NKG2C+ cells in a handful of donors, at about 28.3-65%. Whether the expanded NKG2C-expressing T cell clones were specific for HCMV antigens was left unclear. All eight donors whose samples were sequenced were randomly selected healthy volunteers, three of them men and five women. To determine HCMV serostatus, a commercial ELISA kit was used to detect HCMV-specific IgG in serum. MIGEC handled demultiplexing of the reads and grouping by UMI, while MiTCR was used to assemble and quantify clonotypes. To remove erroneous sequences, TCR cDNA sequences were retained only when supported by two or more reads. The tcR package was used for downstream repertoire analysis, with clonotypes matched between fractions based on CDR3 nucleotide sequence plus V segment. VDJmatch was used to annotate antigen specificity against VDJdb, with one amino acid substitution in CDR3 allowed.

The sequence was collected from a woman aged 18 to 35 in good health. Source material: CD8+ T cells sorted from blood. The receptor chain draws on TRBV7-8 and TRBJ2-3; no D gene call is confident. The DNA reads as follows: TGTGCCAGCAGCCTGCCCGATGGAGATAGCACAGATACGCAGTATTTT. Its translation reads: CASSLPDGDSTDTQYF.